This entry lists 7 T cell receptor beta chains sequenced from one sample in a study of blood T cell repertoires in COVID-19. The assay was immunoSEQ multiplex PCR, and TCRdb's table has in-frame clones only and misses some. The table has under 150,000 clones, more than 85% seen once. The sequenced sample consisted of peripheral blood. The receptors shown here come from a man between 45 and 60 years old with active or convalescent COVID-19.

The V call is TRBV7-2, the J call TRBJ2-1; 7 bases are a match to TRBD1. Per the germline V gene, CDR1 is SGHTA and CDR2 is FQGNSA. With V trimmed by 3 bases and J by 6 bases, 5 bases remained unmatched. The CDR3 consists of 14 residues. CDR3 protein: CASSLEQGSNEQFF. The CDR3 nucleotides read TGTGCCAGCAGCTTGGAACAGGGGTCCAATGAGCAGTTCTTC.

The V gene is TRBV11-2, the J gene TRBJ1-2; D gene unclear. The V end lost 0 bases, the J end lost 4 bases, and 18 bases lay between the germline ends. The CDR3 loop spans 17 amino acids. The germline CDR1 and CDR2 sequences are SGHAT and FQNNGV. This CDR3 is CASSLDINQVNLYGYTF. In DNA, the CDR3 is TGTGCCAGCAGCTTAGATATAAACCAGGTAAACCTCTATGGCTACACCTTC. The full variable domain, in which reference TRBV11-2 and TRBJ1-2 provide the parts outside the CDR3, is EAGVAQSPRYKIIEKRQSVAFWCNPISGHATLYWYQQILGQGPKLLIQFQNNGVVDDSQLPKDRFSAERLKGVDSTLKIQPAKLEDSAVYLCASSLDINQVNLYGYTFGSGTRLTVV.

The V call is TRBV5-4, the J call TRBJ2-3; D ambiguous. Germline V gene lookup returns CDR1 SGHNT and CDR2 YYREEE (reference sequence). The CDR3 covers 15 residues. V was cut by 0 bases and J by 1 base, with 9 bases left in between. The CDR3 DNA reads as TGTGCCAGCAGCTTGGAATTCCCAGGCACAGATACGCAGTATTTT. Translated: CASSLEFPGTDTQYF.

The gene calls are TRBV30 and TRBJ2-7, with 8 nucleotides matching TRBD1. This CDR3 spans 14 amino acids. Unmatched junction bases numbered 10, after V lost 6 bases and J lost 3 bases. CDR1 and CDR2 (germline): GTSNPN, SVGIG (reference sequence). CDR3 sequence: CACQPGTGLYEQYF. CDR3 nucleotide sequence: TGTGCCTGCCAACCTGGGACAGGTCTCTACGAGCAGTACTTC.

This clone came up once. This sequence joins TRBV6-1 and TRBJ2-1; D is ambiguous. CDR1 is MNHNS, CDR2 SASEGT, per germline. The CDR3 loop spans 12 amino acids. V was pared by 3 bases and J by 6 bases, with 6 bases between. The CDR3 DNA reads as TGTGCCAGCAGTGATCCTCCCAATGAGCAGTTCTTC. As protein: CASSDPPNEQFF.

The gene calls are TRBV5-5 and TRBJ2-1, with TRBD2 identical over 8 bases. The CDR3 length is 15 residues. The V gene's germline CDR1 is SGHKS and CDR2 YYEKEE (reference sequence). The V segment lost 2 bases and the J segment 2 bases; nucleotides outside the gene matches: 3. CDR3 DNA sequence: TGTGCCAGCAGCTTTTCCGGGGGGGCCTACAATGAGCAGTTCTTC. Its protein product is CASSFSGGAYNEQFF.

This clone is a singleton in its sample. This rearrangement joins TRBV3-1 (or the pseudogene TRBV3-2) to TRBJ1-1; D gene unclear. Trimming pared 4 bases from V and 1 base from J, leaving 10 bases between. The CDR3 is 14 residues long. Germline V gives CDR1 LGHDT, CDR2 YNNKEL (reference sequence). CDR3 sequence reads: CASSPHRGNTEAFF. The CDR3 coding sequence is TGTGCCAGCAGCCCCCATCGGGGGAACACTGAAGCTTTCTTT.